The clone carrying this T cell receptor beta chain appeared a single time. These data come from a study of T cell changes during pregnancy in multiple sclerosis. Assay: immunoSEQ multiplex PCR; the TCRdb copy retains only in-frame clones and omits some. Here the sample spans about 50,000 clones, 90% to 95% being singletons. This CDR3 has 11 amino acids. The germline V gene encodes CDR1 KGHSY and CDR2 FQNENV. V lost 3 bases, J lost 7 bases, and 4 bases lay in between. This specimen was CD8+ T cells from peripheral blood mononuclear cells, taken after pregnancy. This chain links TRBV16 with TRBJ1-3; D gene uncertain. This clonotype was sampled from a female donor with multiple sclerosis, enrolled in a pregnancy study. The CDR3 here is CASSHSNTIYF. In DNA form, the CDR3 reads TGTGCCAGCAGCCATAGCAACACCATATATTTT. The complete variable domain, with remaining parts taken from reference TRBV16 and TRBJ1-3, reads GEEVAQTPKHLVRGEGQKAKLYCAPIKGHSYVFWYQQVLKNEFKFLISFQNENVFDETGMPKERFSAKCLPNSPCSLEIQATKLEDSAVYFCASSHSNTIYFGEGSWLTVV.